Below, 22 T cell receptor beta chains from the same sample are listed, as sequenced in a study of cytomegalovirus exposure and HLA in healthy donors. Generated by immunoSEQ multiplex PCR, the TCRdb table keeps only in-frame clones and is missing some. The sample gives some 250,000 clones, around 87% of which show up once; 0.37% is in the top ten. The sequenced material came from PBMCs. Every receptor here comes from a woman younger than 35 in good health and CMV-seronegative.

The V call is TRBV5-1, the J call TRBJ1-1; 7 nucleotides match TRBD1. Germline CDR1 SGHRS, CDR2 YFSETQ. Trimming at V came to 4 bases and at J to 3 bases, leaving 6 bases not matched to a gene. This CDR3 contains 14 residues. DNA of the CDR3: TGCGCCAGCAGCAAGACAGGGAAGGACACTGAAGCTTTCTTT. Translated: CASSKTGKDTEAFF.

V gene TRBV7-9 combines with J gene TRBJ2-3; D might be TRBD1 (6 bases). The V gene's germline CDR1 is SEHNR and CDR2 FQNEAQ (reference sequence). Between the trimmed V and J ends, which lost 5 bases and 4 bases, there was a span of 16 bases. The CDR3 runs to 15 residues. The CDR3 DNA is TGTGCCAGCAGCAACCGGGACAAGACGCCAGATACGCAGTATTTT. Translated, it gives CASSNRDKTPDTQYF.

The J gene is TRBJ2-7, the V gene TRBV4-3; D uncertain. The CDR3 totals 15 residues. V lost 0 bases and J lost 6, with 15 bases in between. Germline-derived CDR1 and CDR2 are LGHNA and YSLEER. CDR3 region: CASSQDLAEDGEQYF. The CDR3, as DNA: TGCGCCAGCAGCCAAGATTTGGCAGAAGATGGCGAGCAGTACTTC.

The J gene is TRBJ2-7, the V gene TRBV11-2, with a possible D match to TRBD1 (5 bases). The germline CDR1 and CDR2 sequences are SGHAT and FQNNGV. This CDR3 contains 15 residues. V lost 7 bases to trimming and J lost 2 bases, with 18 bases between them. CDR3 sequence reads: CASNRVDNRTYEQYV. The CDR3, as DNA: TGTGCCAGCAACCGGGTGGACAACCGGACCTACGAGCAGTACGTC.

The V and J genes are TRBV28 and TRBJ2-7, with D possibly being TRBD2 (6 bases). The germline gives CDR1 MDHEN, CDR2 SYDVKM. There are 12 residues in the CDR3. Trimming left V 3 bases short and J 4 bases short, with 7 bases between. This CDR3 is CASSLGGYEQYV. DNA of the CDR3: TGTGCCAGCAGTTTGGGAGGATACGAGCAGTACGTC.

The chain is built from TRBV6-5 and TRBJ2-7; D is uncertain. Germline lookup yields CDR1 MNHEY and CDR2 SVGAGI. CDR3 length: 12 residues. V dropped 1 base and J dropped 4 bases, with 5 bases sitting between them. This CDR3 is CASSYLAYEQYV. The CDR3 DNA reads TGTGCCAGCAGTTACTTAGCATACGAGCAGTACGTC.

The chain combines TRBV4-3 with TRBJ2-5; 8 nucleotides line up with TRBD1. CDR1 is LGHNA, CDR2 YSLEER, per germline. The trim removed 2 bases at V and 3 bases at J, leaving 17 bases unmatched. The CDR3 contains 19 residues. The CDR3 DNA sequence: TGCGCCAGCAGCCAATTCGTAGCCGGCCGTGGGACAGGAGAAGAGACCCAGTACTTC. This encodes CASSQFVAGRGTGEETQYF.

The chain has TRBV10-2 and TRBJ1-5, with 7 nucleotides matching TRBD1. This CDR3 contains 14 residues. Germline V gives CDR1 WSHSY, CDR2 SAAADI. The V gene end was trimmed by 2 bases and the J gene end by 6 bases; junction bases not matched to a gene: 4. CDR3 loop: CASSETDRAQPQHF. DNA of the CDR3: TGCGCCAGCAGTGAGACCGACAGGGCTCAGCCCCAGCATTTT.

V usage is TRBV5-1 and J usage is TRBJ2-3; 10 bases are shared with TRBD1. J gave up 4 bases and V 7 bases, and 12 bases lay outside the gene matches. From germline, CDR1 is SGHRS and CDR2 YFSETQ. The CDR3 contains 16 residues. The DNA of the CDR3 is TGCGCCAGCCGCGAACCAGACAGGGGGCTCGCAGATACGCAGTATTTT. Its translation is CASREPDRGLADTQYF.

The V call is TRBV4-1, the J call TRBJ1-2; the match to TRBD1 covers 11 bases. The CDR3 sequence is 16 residues long. Germline lookup yields CDR1 MGHRA and CDR2 YSYEKL. The J segment lost 7 bases and the V segment lost 3 bases, leaving 10 bases of the junction unmatched. The chain's CDR3 is CASSHVPGQGDGGYTF. The CDR3 region has the DNA TGCGCCAGCAGCCACGTCCCGGGACAGGGGGACGGTGGCTACACCTTC.

The chain couples TRBV7-2 to TRBJ1-3; tentatively, D is TRBD1 (5 bases). Germline values: CDR1 SGHTA, CDR2 FQGNSA. V lost 1 base and J 7 bases, leaving 14 bases between the germline ends. The CDR3 consists of 15 residues. The CDR3: CASSLVHGGANTIYF. For the CDR3, the DNA is TGTGCCAGCAGCTTAGTTCATGGTGGGGCCAACACCATATATTTT.

The chain employs TRBV7-6 and TRBJ2-3; a weak D match, TRBD2 (7 bases). This CDR3 contains 17 residues. The V gene lost 3 bases and the J gene lost 6 bases, with 22 bases spanning the gap. Germline CDR1 reads SGHVS; CDR2 reads FNYEAQ. For the CDR3, the DNA is TGTGCCAGCAGCTTGGTCGGGGGGCCCTCTATAATGGATACGCAGTATTTT. As protein: CASSLVGGPSIMDTQYF.

The rearrangement uses TRBV7-9 and TRBJ1-5; D gene unclear. V was clipped by 1 base and J by 3 bases, with 16 bases between them. There are 17 residues in the CDR3. CDR1 and CDR2 (germline): SEHNR, FQNEAQ (reference sequence). This CDR3 reads CASSLDLLAGFNQPQHF. CDR3 bases: TGTGCCAGCAGCTTAGACCTCTTGGCCGGGTTCAATCAGCCCCAGCATTTT.

This chain's CDR3 is CASSEGGTGEQYV. CDR3 bases: TGTGCCAGCAGTGAAGGCGGGACTGGCGAGCAGTACGTC. The chain is built from TRBV6-1 and TRBJ2-7; TRBD2 is a possible D gene (6 bases). CDR1 MNHNS and CDR2 SASEGT come from the germline V gene. This CDR3 comprises 13 residues. Trimming pared 1 base from V and 6 bases from J, leaving 10 bases between.

The rearrangement uses TRBV28 and TRBJ2-1; 7 bases map to TRBD2. The CDR3 is 14 residues long. J gave up 5 bases and V 6 bases, and 7 bases lay outside the gene matches. CDR1 and CDR2 (germline): MDHEN, SYDVKM. The CDR3 nucleotides are TGTGCCAGCAGGGAAAGCGGGACCAACAATGAGCAGTTCTTC. Protein sequence: CASRESGTNNEQFF.

This chain links TRBV27 with TRBJ1-5, with TRBD1 identical over 8 bases. The CDR3 has 16 amino acids. Trimming removed 5 bases from V and 7 bases from J; junction bases left unmatched: 13. Germline CDR1 reads MNHEY; CDR2 reads SMNVEV (reference sequence). The CDR3 sequence: CASSPIARTGNQPQHF. Here the CDR3 DNA reads TGTGCCAGCAGTCCCATCGCCCGGACAGGGAACCAGCCCCAGCATTTT.

The gene calls are TRBV6-5 and TRBJ2-4; 7 bases line up with TRBD1. The CDR3 length is 12 residues. Trimming at V came to 4 bases and at J to 13 bases, leaving 7 bases not matched to a gene. The V gene's germline CDR1 is MNHEY and CDR2 SVGAGI. The CDR3, as DNA: TGTGCCAGCAGTTTGCTACAGGGGCCGCAGTACTTC. Amino acids: CASSLLQGPQYF.

V gene TRBV30 combines with J gene TRBJ1-5, with 11 bases lining up with TRBD1. Germline CDR1 and CDR2: GTSNPN and SVGIG (reference sequence). J gave up 2 bases and V 4 bases, and 4 bases lay outside the gene matches. The CDR3 has 15 amino acids. Written as DNA, the CDR3 is TGTGCCTGGAACCCGGGACAGGGGGGCAATCAGCCCCAGCATTTT. Translating gives CAWNPGQGGNQPQHF. Full variable domain (rest looked up from reference TRBV30 and TRBJ1-5): SQTIHQWPATLVQPVGSPLSLECTVEGTSNPNLYWYRQAAGRGLQLLFYSVGIGQISSEVPQNLSASRPQDRQFILSSKKLLLSDSGFYLCAWNPGQGGNQPQHFGDGTRLSIL.

The V and J genes are TRBV5-1 and TRBJ2-7; 9 positions agree with TRBD1. The CDR3 runs to 15 residues. Germline CDR1 is SGHRS and CDR2 is YFSETQ. With 0 bases clipped from V and 5 bases from J, the junction kept 6 bases outside the gene matches. The CDR3 region is CASSLATGGVDEQYF. In DNA form, the CDR3 reads TGCGCCAGCAGCTTGGCGACAGGGGGGGTGGACGAGCAGTACTTC.

CDR3 sequence reads: CASSGQGWEQYF. The CDR3 DNA sequence: TGTGCCAGCAGTGGACAGGGGTGGGAGCAGTACTTC. This chain connects TRBV2 to TRBJ2-7; 8 bases agree with TRBD1. Germline-derived CDR1 and CDR2 are SNHLY and FYNNEI. The J segment lost 7 bases and the V segment lost 4 bases, leaving 3 bases of the junction unmatched. CDR3 length: 12 residues.

The V call is TRBV27, the J call TRBJ2-7; 7 bases map to TRBD2. The V gene's germline CDR1 is MNHEY and CDR2 SMNVEV (reference sequence). CDR3 size: 16 residues. J lost 4 bases, V lost 0 bases, and 9 bases had no gene match. CDR3 coding DNA: TGTGCCAGCAGTTTATCGTTGGGGACTATCGAGTACGAGCAGTACTTC. Amino acids: CASSLSLGTIEYEQYF.

This chain uses TRBV19 with TRBJ2-1; D is unresolved. Trimming stripped 0 bases from V and 9 bases from J, with 6 bases between. CDR3 length equals 12 residues. The germline V gene has CDR1 LNHDA and CDR2 SQIVND (reference sequence). CDR3 protein: CASSIDRVEQFF. The CDR3 DNA reads as TGTGCCAGTAGTATAGATCGGGTTGAGCAGTTCTTC.